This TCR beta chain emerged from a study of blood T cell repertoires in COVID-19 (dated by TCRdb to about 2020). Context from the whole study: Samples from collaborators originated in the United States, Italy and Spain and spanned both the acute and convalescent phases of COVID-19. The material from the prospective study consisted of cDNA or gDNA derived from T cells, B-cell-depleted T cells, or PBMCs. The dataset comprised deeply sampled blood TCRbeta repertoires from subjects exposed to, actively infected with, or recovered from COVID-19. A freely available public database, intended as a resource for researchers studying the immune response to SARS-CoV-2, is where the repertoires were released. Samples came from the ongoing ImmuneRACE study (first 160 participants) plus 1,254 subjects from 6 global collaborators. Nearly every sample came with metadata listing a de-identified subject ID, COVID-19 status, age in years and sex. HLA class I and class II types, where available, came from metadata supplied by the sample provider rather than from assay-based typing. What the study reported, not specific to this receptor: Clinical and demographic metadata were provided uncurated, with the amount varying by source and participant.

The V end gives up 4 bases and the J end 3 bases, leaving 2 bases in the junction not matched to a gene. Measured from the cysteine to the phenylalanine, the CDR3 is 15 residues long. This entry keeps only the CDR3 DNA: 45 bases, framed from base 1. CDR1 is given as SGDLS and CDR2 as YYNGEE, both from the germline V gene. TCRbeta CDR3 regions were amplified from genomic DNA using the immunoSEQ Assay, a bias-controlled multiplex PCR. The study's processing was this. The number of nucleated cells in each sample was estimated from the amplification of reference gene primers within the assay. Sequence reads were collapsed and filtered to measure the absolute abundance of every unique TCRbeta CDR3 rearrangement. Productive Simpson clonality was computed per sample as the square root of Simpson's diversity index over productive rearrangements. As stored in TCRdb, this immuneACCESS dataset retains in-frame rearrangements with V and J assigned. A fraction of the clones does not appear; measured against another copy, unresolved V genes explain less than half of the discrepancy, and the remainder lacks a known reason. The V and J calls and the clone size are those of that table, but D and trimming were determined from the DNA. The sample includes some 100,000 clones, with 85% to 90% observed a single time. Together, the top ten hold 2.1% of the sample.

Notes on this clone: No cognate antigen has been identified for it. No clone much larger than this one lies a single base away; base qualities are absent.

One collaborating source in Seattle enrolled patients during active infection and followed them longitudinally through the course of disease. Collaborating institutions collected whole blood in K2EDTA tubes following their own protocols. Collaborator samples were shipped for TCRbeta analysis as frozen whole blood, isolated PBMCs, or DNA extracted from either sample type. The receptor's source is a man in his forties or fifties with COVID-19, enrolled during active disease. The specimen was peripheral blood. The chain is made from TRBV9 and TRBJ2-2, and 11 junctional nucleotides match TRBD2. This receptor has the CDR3 CASSPSGGYTGELFF. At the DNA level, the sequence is TGTGCCAGCAGCCCTAGCGGGGGGTACACCGGGGAGCTGTTTTTT.